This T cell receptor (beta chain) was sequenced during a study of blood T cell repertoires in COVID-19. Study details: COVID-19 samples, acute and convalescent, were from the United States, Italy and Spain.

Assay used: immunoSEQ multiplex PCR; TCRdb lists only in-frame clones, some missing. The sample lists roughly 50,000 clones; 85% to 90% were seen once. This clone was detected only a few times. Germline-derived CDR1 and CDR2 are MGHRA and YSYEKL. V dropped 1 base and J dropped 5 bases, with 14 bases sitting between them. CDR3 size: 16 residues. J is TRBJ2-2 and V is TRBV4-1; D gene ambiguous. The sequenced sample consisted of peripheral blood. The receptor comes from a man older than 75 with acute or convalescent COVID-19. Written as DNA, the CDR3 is TGCGCCAGCAGCCAAGGAAAGGCGCCAGGTACCGGGGAGCTGTTTTTT. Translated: CASSQGKAPGTGELFF.